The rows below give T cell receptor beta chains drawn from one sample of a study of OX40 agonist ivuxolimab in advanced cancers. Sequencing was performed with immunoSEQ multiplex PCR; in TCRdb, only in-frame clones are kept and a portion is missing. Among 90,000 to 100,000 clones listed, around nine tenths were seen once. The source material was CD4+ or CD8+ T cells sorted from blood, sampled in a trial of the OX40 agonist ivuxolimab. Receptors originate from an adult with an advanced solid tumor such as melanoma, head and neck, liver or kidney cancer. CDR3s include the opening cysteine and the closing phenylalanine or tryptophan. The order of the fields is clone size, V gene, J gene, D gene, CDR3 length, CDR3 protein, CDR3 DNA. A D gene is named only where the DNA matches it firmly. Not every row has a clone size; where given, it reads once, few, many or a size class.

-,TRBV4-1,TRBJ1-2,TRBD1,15,CASSQAGGFNYGYTF,TGCGCCAGCAGCCAAGCAGGGGGGTTCAACTATGGCTACACCTTC
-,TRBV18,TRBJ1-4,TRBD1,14,CASSLDRGGEKLFF,TGTGCCAGCTCTTTGGACAGGGGAGGGGAAAAACTGTTTTTT
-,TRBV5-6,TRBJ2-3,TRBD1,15,CASSNRDRGRDTQYF,TGTGCCAGCAGTAACCGGGACAGGGGGAGAGATACGCAGTATTTT
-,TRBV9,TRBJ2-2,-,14,CASSVLSNTGELFF,TGTGCCAGCAGCGTACTTTCGAACACCGGGGAGCTGTTTTTT
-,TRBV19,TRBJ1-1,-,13,CASSRLWGTEAFF,TGTGCCAGTAGTAGGCTCTGGGGCACTGAAGCTTTCTTT
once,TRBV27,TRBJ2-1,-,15,CASSLGGGPFNEQFF,TGTGCCAGCAGTTTAGGGGGGGGGCCGTTCAATGAGCAGTTCTTC
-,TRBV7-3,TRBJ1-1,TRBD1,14,CASSLTTGTTEAFF,TGTGCCAGCAGCTTAACGACAGGGACCACTGAAGCTTTCTTT
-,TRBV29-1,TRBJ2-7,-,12,CSVGVGRYEQYF,TGCAGCGTTGGAGTAGGGAGGTACGAGCAGTACTTC
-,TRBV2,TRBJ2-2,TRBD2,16,CASSEGPGGSTGELFF,TGTGCCAGCAGTGAAGGGCCCGGGGGGAGCACCGGGGAGCTGTTTTTT
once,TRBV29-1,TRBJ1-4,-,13,CSVLKVDNEKLFF,TGCAGCGTCCTCAAAGTAGATAATGAAAAACTGTTTTTT
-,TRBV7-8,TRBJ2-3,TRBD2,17,CASSFITSGASTDTQYF,TGTGCCAGCAGCTTTATTACTAGCGGGGCTAGCACAGATACGCAGTATTTT
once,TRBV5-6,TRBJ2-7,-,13,CASSLERSYEQYF,TGTGCCAGCAGCTTGGAGCGGTCCTACGAGCAGTACTTC
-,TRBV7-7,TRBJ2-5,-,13,CASSSRVGETQYF,TGTGCCAGCAGCTCGCGGGTCGGAGAGACCCAGTACTTC
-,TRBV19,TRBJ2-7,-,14,CASSVGGAAYEQYF,TGTGCCAGTAGTGTAGGAGGGGCGGCCTACGAGCAGTACTTC
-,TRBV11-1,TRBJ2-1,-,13,CASSLVAYNEQFF,TGTGCCAGCAGCTTAGTAGCCTACAATGAGCAGTTCTTC
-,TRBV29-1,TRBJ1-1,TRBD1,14,CSVVWDRANTEAFF,TGCAGCGTTGTTTGGGACAGGGCGAACACTGAAGCTTTCTTT
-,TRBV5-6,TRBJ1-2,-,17,CASSRNRASVSNYGYTF,TGTGCCAGCAGCCGAAACAGGGCCTCAGTTTCAAACTATGGCTACACCTTC
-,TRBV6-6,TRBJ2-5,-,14,CASRSVEGQETQYF,TGTGCCAGCAGGTCCGTTGAGGGCCAAGAGACCCAGTACTTC